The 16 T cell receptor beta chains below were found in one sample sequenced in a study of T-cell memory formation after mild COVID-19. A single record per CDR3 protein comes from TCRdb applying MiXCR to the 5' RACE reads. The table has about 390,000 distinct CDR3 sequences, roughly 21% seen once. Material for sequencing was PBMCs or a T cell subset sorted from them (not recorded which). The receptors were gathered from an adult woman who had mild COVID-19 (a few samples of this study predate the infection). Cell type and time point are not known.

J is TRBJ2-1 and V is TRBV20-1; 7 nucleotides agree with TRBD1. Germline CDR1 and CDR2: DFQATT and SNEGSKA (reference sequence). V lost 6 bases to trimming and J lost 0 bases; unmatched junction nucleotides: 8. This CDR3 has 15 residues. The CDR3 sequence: CSAIKGQSSYNEQFF. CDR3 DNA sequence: TGCAGTGCAATTAAGGGACAGAGCTCCTACAATGAGCAGTTCTTC.

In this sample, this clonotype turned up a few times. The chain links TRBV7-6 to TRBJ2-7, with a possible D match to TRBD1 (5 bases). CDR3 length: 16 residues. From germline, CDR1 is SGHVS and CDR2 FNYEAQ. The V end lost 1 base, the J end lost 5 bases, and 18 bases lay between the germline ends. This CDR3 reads CASSLVGAGYRDEQYF. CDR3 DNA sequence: TGTGCCAGCAGCTTAGTAGGGGCAGGGTATCGGGACGAGCAGTACTTC.

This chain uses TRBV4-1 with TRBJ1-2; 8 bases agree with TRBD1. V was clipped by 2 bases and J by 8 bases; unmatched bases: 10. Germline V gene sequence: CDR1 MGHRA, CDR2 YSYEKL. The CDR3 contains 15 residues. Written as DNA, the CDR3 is TGCGCCAGCAGCCAACTTGGGACAGGCTATTCGGGCTACACCTTC. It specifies CASSQLGTGYSGYTF.

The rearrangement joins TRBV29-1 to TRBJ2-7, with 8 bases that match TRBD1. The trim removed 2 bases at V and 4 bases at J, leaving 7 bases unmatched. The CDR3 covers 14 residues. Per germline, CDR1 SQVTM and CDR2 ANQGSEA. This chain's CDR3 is CSVETYGQGYEQYF. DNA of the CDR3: TGCAGCGTTGAAACCTACGGACAGGGATACGAGCAGTACTTC.

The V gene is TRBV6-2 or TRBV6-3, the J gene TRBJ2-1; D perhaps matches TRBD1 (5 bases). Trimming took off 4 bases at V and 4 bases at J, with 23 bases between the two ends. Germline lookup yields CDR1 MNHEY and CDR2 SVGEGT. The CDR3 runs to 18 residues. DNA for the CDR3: TGTGCCAGCAGTTCCAGGACGAGGACACCTAACACTTACAATGAGCAGTTCTTC. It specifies CASSSRTRTPNTYNEQFF.

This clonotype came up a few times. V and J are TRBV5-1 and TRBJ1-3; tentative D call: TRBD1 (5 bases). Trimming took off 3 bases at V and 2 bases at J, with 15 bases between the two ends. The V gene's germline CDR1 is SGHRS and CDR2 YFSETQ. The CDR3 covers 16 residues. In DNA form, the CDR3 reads TGCGCCAGCAGCTATGGGGACGGCTTACCTGGAAACACCATATATTTT. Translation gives CASSYGDGLPGNTIYF. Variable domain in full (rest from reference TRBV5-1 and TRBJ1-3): KAGVTQTPRYLIKTRGQQVTLSCSPISGHRSVSWYQQTPGQGLQFLFEYFSETQRNKGNFPGRFSGRQFSNSRSEMNVSTLELGDSALYLCASSYGDGLPGNTIYFGEGSWLTVV.

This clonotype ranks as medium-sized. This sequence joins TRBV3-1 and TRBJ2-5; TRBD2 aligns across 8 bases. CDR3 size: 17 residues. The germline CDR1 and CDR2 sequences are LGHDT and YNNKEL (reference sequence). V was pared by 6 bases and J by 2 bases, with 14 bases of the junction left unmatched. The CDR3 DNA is TGTGCCAGCAGTCTCAACTCATTAAGCGGGGGACAAGAGACCCAGTACTTC. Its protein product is CASSLNSLSGGQETQYF.

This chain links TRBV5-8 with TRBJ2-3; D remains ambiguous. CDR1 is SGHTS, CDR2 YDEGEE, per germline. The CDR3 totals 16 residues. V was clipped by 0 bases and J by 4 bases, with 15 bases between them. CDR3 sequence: CASSLGVTAAPDTQYF. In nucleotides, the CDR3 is TGTGCCAGCAGCTTGGGTGTAACAGCAGCTCCAGATACGCAGTATTTT.

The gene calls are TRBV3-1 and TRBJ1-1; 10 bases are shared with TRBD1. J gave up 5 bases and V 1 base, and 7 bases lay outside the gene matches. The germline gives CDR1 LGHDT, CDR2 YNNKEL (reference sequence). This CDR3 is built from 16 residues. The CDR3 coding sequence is TGTGCCAGCAGCCAAGGACAGGGGGCAAGGAGGACTGAAGCTTTCTTT. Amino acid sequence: CASSQGQGARRTEAFF.

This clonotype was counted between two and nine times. The CDR3 nucleotides read TGTGCCACCAGTGATTCGCCGGGGGATGAGCAGTTCTTC. Translating it yields CATSDSPGDEQFF. The chain combines TRBV24-1 with TRBJ2-1; perhaps TRBD2 as D (6 bases). V was trimmed by 2 bases and J by 8 bases, leaving 9 bases between them. Germline-derived CDR1 and CDR2 are KGHDR and SFDVKD. This CDR3 contains 13 residues.

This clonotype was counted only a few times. The CDR3 DNA is TGTGCCAGCAGCCAGACACCTAGGGGGCGCGTGGACACTGAAGCTTTCTTT. This sequence encodes CASSQTPRGRVDTEAFF. The rearrangement links TRBV11-2 to TRBJ1-1; 7 bases are shared with TRBD1. Germline CDR1 is SGHAT and CDR2 is FQNNGV. The CDR3 sequence is 17 residues long. V lost 5 bases, J lost 3 bases, and 15 bases stayed unmatched.

The DNA of the CDR3 is TGTGCCAGCAGCTTATTGGGACTAGCAACAGATACGCAGTATTTT. It translates to CASSLLGLATDTQYF. The V call is TRBV7-3, the J call TRBJ2-3; 9 bases are shared with TRBD2. Germline lookup yields CDR1 SGHTA and CDR2 FQGTGA. The J segment lost 3 bases and the V segment lost 2 bases, leaving 3 bases of the junction unmatched. The CDR3 runs to 15 residues.

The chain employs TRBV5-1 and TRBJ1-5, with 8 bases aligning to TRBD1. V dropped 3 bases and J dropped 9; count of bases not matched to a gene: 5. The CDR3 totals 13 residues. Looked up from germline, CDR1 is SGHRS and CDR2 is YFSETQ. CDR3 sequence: CASSSGQGGPQHF. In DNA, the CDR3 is TGCGCCAGCAGCTCCGGACAGGGTGGGCCCCAGCATTTT. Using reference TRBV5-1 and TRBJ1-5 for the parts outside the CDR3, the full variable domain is KAGVTQTPRYLIKTRGQQVTLSCSPISGHRSVSWYQQTPGQGLQFLFEYFSETQRNKGNFPGRFSGRQFSNSRSEMNVSTLELGDSALYLCASSSGQGGPQHFGDGTRLSIL.

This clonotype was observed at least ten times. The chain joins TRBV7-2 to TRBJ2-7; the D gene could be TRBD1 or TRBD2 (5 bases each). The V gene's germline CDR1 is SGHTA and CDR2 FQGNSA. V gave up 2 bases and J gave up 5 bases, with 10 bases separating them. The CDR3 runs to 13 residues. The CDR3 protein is CASSLYLGHEQYF. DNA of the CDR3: TGTGCCAGCAGCTTATACCTGGGACACGAGCAGTACTTC.

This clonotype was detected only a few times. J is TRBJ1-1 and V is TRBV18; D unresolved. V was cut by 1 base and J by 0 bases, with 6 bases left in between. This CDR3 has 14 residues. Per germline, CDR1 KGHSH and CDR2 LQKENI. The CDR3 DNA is TGTGCCAGCTCACCACGGCAGATGAACACTGAAGCTTTCTTT. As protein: CASSPRQMNTEAFF. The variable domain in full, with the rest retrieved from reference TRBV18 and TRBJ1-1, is NAGVMQNPRHLVRRRGQEARLRCSPMKGHSHVYWYRQLPEEGLKFMVYLQKENIIDESGMPKERFSAEFPKEGPSILRIQQVVRGDSAAYFCASSPRQMNTEAFFGQGTRLTVV.

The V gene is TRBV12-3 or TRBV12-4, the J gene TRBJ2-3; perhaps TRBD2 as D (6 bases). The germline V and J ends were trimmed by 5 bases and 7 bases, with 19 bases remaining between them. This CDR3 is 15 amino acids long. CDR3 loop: CASSPMTRRPYTQYF. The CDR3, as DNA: TGTGCCAGCAGTCCTATGACTAGGAGGCCTTATACGCAGTATTTT.